Following are 23 T cell receptor beta chains from one sample sequenced in a study of metastatic and nonmetastatic thyroid tumors. TCRdb re-called clones via MiXCR from the PCR reads. This table holds 30,000 to 35,000 clones, roughly 15% found once. Thyroid surgery was performed in patients who had received no treatment beforehand. Sequences were obtained from blood. The receptors were gathered from a female donor with papillary thyroid cancer or a benign thyroid nodule (not recorded which). Some clones in this sample may be carry-over from other donors' samples.

Ten or more counts support this clone. The chain is built from TRBV19 and TRBJ1-4, with D unclear. The CDR3 extends over 13 amino acids. Germline assignment: CDR1 LNHDA and CDR2 SQIVND (reference sequence). With 6 bases removed from V and 11 bases from J, the gap between germline ends came to 16 bases. The CDR3 protein is CASRFLGPGKLFF. The CDR3 DNA follows: TGTGCCAGTAGGTTCCTAGGCCCCGGGAAACTGTTTTTT.

A few counts support this clone. The junction departs from the called germline gene at one end, perhaps through a read error. The V and J genes are TRBV28 and TRBJ1-5; TRBD1 matches 7 bases. The CDR3 consists of 13 residues. From germline, CDR1 is MDHEN and CDR2 SYDVKM. The CDR3 nucleotides are TGTGCCAGAGACGACAGGGATGGTCAGCACCAGCATTTT. Translated: CARDDRDGQHQHF. Based on the CDR3 plus reference TRBV28 and TRBJ1-5, the full variable domain is DVKVTQSSRYLVKRTGEKVFLECVQDMDHENMFWYRQDPGLGLRLIYFSYDVKMKEKGDIPEGYSVSREKKERFSLILESASTNQTSMYLCARDDRDGQHQHFGDGTRLSIL.

This clone showed up many times. The V call is TRBV6-2 or TRBV6-3, the J call TRBJ1-5, with 7 bases identical to TRBD1. Germline V lookup: CDR1 MNHEY, CDR2 SVGEGT. The CDR3 runs to 15 residues. Trimming took 5 bases from V and 2 from J; bases not matched to a gene: 6. The CDR3, as DNA: TGTGCCAGCAGTAAGGGGACAGAAGGCAATCAGCCCCAGCATTTT. As protein: CASSKGTEGNQPQHF.

This clone showed up many times. Possible read error: a much larger clone is one base away. This chain connects TRBV6-2 or TRBV6-3 to TRBJ2-2, with D tentatively TRBD2 (6 bases). This CDR3 region has 14 residues. The germline CDR1 and CDR2 sequences are MNHEY and SVGEGT. V gave up 4 bases and J gave up 6 bases, with 12 bases separating them. This CDR3 is CASSSLGGPGELFF. The CDR3 DNA follows: TGTGCCAGCAGTTCCCTGGGGGGACCCGGGGAGCTGTTTTTT.

This clone was recorded many times. The chain joins TRBV7-8 to TRBJ1-2; the D gene is possibly TRBD1 (6 bases). CDR3 length: 14 amino acids. Trimming took 6 bases from V and 0 from J, leaving 11 bases between them. The germline gives CDR1 SGHVS, CDR2 FQNEAQ. CDR3: CASRQGGPNYGYTF. CDR3 nucleotides: TGTGCCAGCAGACAGGGAGGCCCTAACTATGGCTACACCTTC.

The genes are TRBV11-2 and TRBJ2-7; 10 positions agree with TRBD1. V shed 4 bases, J shed 7 bases, and the junction held 7 bases outside the gene matches. Looked up from germline, CDR1 is SGHAT and CDR2 is FQNNGV. The CDR3 contains 14 residues. CDR3 loop: CASSSRQGAREQYF. The CDR3 DNA reads as TGTGCCAGCAGCTCCAGACAGGGGGCACGGGAGCAGTACTTC.

The sample holds a few counts of this clone. The chain employs TRBV2 and TRBJ1-5; tentative D call: TRBD1 (5 bases). The germline V gene encodes CDR1 SNHLY and CDR2 FYNNEI. The CDR3 spans 13 residues. The V end was cut by 8 bases, the J end by 3 bases, with 11 bases between. The CDR3 here is CASEGDFNQPQHF. The CDR3 DNA sequence: TGTGCCAGCGAAGGGGACTTCAATCAGCCCCAGCATTTT.

This clone was seen only a few times. The rearrangement uses TRBV25-1 and TRBJ2-1; 10 bases fit TRBD2. Losses at the gene ends were 3 bases for V and 6 bases for J; bases not matched to a gene: 11. Germline-derived CDR1 and CDR2 are MGHDK and SYGVNS. The CDR3 has 17 amino acids. The CDR3 nucleotides are TGTGCCAGCAGTGACCCTAGCGGGAGAGACTCTGGCAATGAGCAGTTCTTC. Translating gives CASSDPSGRDSGNEQFF. Full variable domain (missing parts from reference TRBV25-1 and TRBJ2-1): EADIYQTPRYLVIGTGKKITLECSQTMGHDKMYWYQQDPGMELHLIHYSYGVNSTEKGDLSSESTVSRIRTEHFPLTLESARPSHTSQYLCASSDPSGRDSGNEQFFGPGTRLTVL.

V is TRBV6-1 and J is TRBJ2-7, with D maybe TRBD1 (5 bases). Germline V gene data show CDR1 as MNHNS and CDR2 as SASEGT. Trimming pared 8 bases from V and 2 bases from J, leaving 13 bases between. This CDR3 comprises 13 residues. CDR3 sequence reads: CASAGYGAYEQYF. CDR3 DNA: TGTGCCAGCGCAGGGTATGGCGCCTACGAGCAGTACTTC.

This clone was recorded at least ten times. In nucleotides, the CDR3 is TGCAGTGCTTTTGTCCAGGGGACTGAAGCTTTCTTT. Its protein product is CSAFVQGTEAFF. J is TRBJ1-1 and V is TRBV20-1; weak D call: TRBD1 (6 bases). The CDR3 has 12 amino acids. V dropped 5 bases and J dropped 5 bases, with 12 bases sitting between them. The germline V gene encodes CDR1 DFQATT and CDR2 SNEGSKA (reference sequence).

About this clone: The junction departs from germline at one end; a sequencing error may be responsible. This sample also contains other DNA sequences that code for the same CDR3. V usage is TRBV12-3 or TRBV12-4 and J usage is TRBJ2-1; D might be TRBD2 (6 bases). This CDR3 has 15 residues. CDR3 loop: CASAPFGGNYNERFF. CDR3 sequence (DNA): TGTGCCAGCGCCCCTTTTGGGGGGAACTACAATGAGCGGTTCTTC.

This clone appeared a few times. The chain recombines TRBV28 with TRBJ2-7; 7 nucleotides line up with TRBD2. This CDR3 region has 16 residues. V was pared by 6 bases and J by 3 bases, with 14 bases of the junction left unmatched. Germline V CDR1 and CDR2: MDHEN, SYDVKM. The CDR3 loop is CASRSPSSGRDYEQYF. CDR3 bases: TGTGCCAGCAGGAGCCCATCTAGCGGTCGGGACTACGAGCAGTACTTC.

The table lists this clone with many counts. The chain has TRBV6-5 and TRBJ2-1; 12 positions match TRBD2. Trimming cost V 5 bases and J 9 bases; bases outside gene matches: 23. The germline gives CDR1 MNHEY, CDR2 SVGAGI. The length of the CDR3 is 20 residues. CDR3 region: CASSTACPRTSGIGCGEQFF. The CDR3 DNA follows: TGTGCCAGCAGTACCGCGTGCCCTCGGACTAGCGGGATAGGATGCGGTGAGCAGTTCTTC.

This clone was seen repeatedly, ten times or more. The same CDR3 also results from other DNA sequences found in this sample. This chain connects TRBV6-6 to TRBJ1-1, with TRBD1 as a possible D gene (6 bases). The V gene's germline CDR1 is MNHNY and CDR2 SVGAGI (reference sequence). The CDR3 totals 16 residues. Trimming removed 2 bases from V and 4 bases from J, with 17 bases in between. CDR3 sequence: CASSYRRTGSGTEAFF. The CDR3 region has the DNA TGTGCCAGCAGTTACCGGCGCACAGGGTCGGGCACTGAAGCTTTCTTT.

The sample holds one count of this clone. The chain joins TRBV13 to TRBJ2-4, with no clear D. Germline V gene lookup returns CDR1 PRHDT and CDR2 FYEKMQ (reference sequence). Trimming stripped 5 bases from V and 2 bases from J, with 13 bases between. This CDR3 has 15 amino acids. CDR3 DNA: TGTGCCAGCAGCCCACCATCCTGGCCCAAAAACATTCAGTACTTC. It is translated as CASSPPSWPKNIQYF.

Many counts were recorded for this clone. The chain's CDR3 is CASSTQGSYKNIQYF. As DNA, the CDR3 is TGTGCCAGTAGTACCCAGGGATCGTACAAAAACATTCAGTACTTC. The J gene is TRBJ2-4, the V gene TRBV19; D may be TRBD1 (5 bases). This CDR3 is built from 15 residues. CDR1 is LNHDA, CDR2 SQIVND, per germline (reference sequence). Trimming took off 4 bases at V and 3 bases at J, with 13 bases between the two ends.

This clone was observed many times. V is TRBV30 and J is TRBJ2-5; D is perhaps TRBD2 (7 bases). CDR3 size: 15 residues. Trimming shortened V by 0 bases and J by 5 bases, and 16 bases separated the two germline ends. Germline values: CDR1 GTSNPN, CDR2 SVGIG (reference sequence). The CDR3 DNA follows: TGTGCCTGGAGTGTCAGCCCCGGGGGGCCGGAGACCCAGTACTTC. As protein: CAWSVSPGGPETQYF.

V usage is TRBV9 and J usage is TRBJ2-1; 7 positions agree with TRBD2. This CDR3 spans 15 amino acids. The germline V gene has CDR1 SGDLS and CDR2 YYNGEE. After removal of 4 bases from V and 2 bases from J, the junction contained 6 bases not matched to a gene. The CDR3 sequence is CASSPREETYNEQFF. The CDR3 DNA sequence: TGTGCCAGCAGCCCTCGGGAGGAGACCTACAATGAGCAGTTCTTC.

The chain joins TRBV7-8 to TRBJ1-3; perhaps TRBD1 as D (5 bases). Germline lookup yields CDR1 SGHVS and CDR2 FQNEAQ. Trimming removed 4 bases at V and 0 bases at J, with 13 bases between. This CDR3 has 16 amino acids. The CDR3: CASSSRTSISGNTIYF. The CDR3 region has the DNA TGTGCCAGCAGCTCCCGGACATCTATCTCTGGAAACACCATATATTTT. Using reference TRBV7-8 and TRBJ1-3 for the parts outside the CDR3, the full variable domain is GAGVSQSPRYKVAKRGQDVALRCDPISGHVSLFWYQQALGQGPEFLTYFQNEAQLDKSGLPSDRFFAERPEGSVSTLKIQRTQQEDSAVYLCASSSRTSISGNTIYFGEGSWLTVV.

In this sample, this clone turned up many times. This rearrangement joins TRBV20-1 to TRBJ2-7; 11 bases line up with TRBD2. Germline V gene lookup returns CDR1 DFQATT and CDR2 SNEGSKA (reference sequence). After removal of 1 base from V and 4 bases from J, the junction contained 9 bases not matched to a gene. CDR3 length: 16 residues. CDR3 bases: TGCAGTGCTAGAGGCACTACTAGCGGGAGTAGGTACGAGCAGTACTTC. Translated: CSARGTTSGSRYEQYF.

In its sample, this clone was seen once. The genes are TRBV20-1 and TRBJ2-3; D is possibly TRBD2 (7 bases). Germline V lookup: CDR1 DFQATT, CDR2 SNEGSKA (reference sequence). Deletions cut 5 bases from V and 4 bases from J, with 16 bases between. The CDR3 contains 14 residues. DNA of the CDR3: TGCAGTGCTGGGGGCGGAGGGGGGGCAGATACGCAGTATTTT. Protein: CSAGGGGGADTQYF.

This clone has a count of ten or more. The chain employs TRBV6-5 and TRBJ1-2; the match to TRBD1 covers 8 bases. The CDR3 length is 16 residues. Germline V lookup: CDR1 MNHEY, CDR2 SVGAGI. J lost 1 base, V lost 0 bases, and 4 bases had no gene match. The CDR3 loop reads CASSYSRTGYNYGYTF. The DNA for the CDR3 is TGTGCCAGCAGTTACTCTAGGACAGGGTATAACTATGGCTACACCTTC.

This clone was counted ten times or more. This chain links TRBV5-1 with TRBJ2-1, with D unclear. Trimming cost V 7 bases and J 5 bases, with 13 bases left between them. The CDR3 spans 13 residues. CDR1 is SGHRS, CDR2 YFSETQ, per germline. The CDR3 region has the DNA TGCGCCAGCGCGGCGCCCGCCGACAATGAGCAGTTCTTC. It codes for CASAAPADNEQFF.